Each of the 13 T cell receptor beta chains below was sequenced from the same sample in a study of metastatic and nonmetastatic thyroid tumors. TCRdb re-processed the PCR reads through MiXCR. The sample has 15,000 or so clones; about 31% are singletons. Thyroid surgery was preceded by no treatment in any patient. The sample consisted of tumor tissue. These TCRs come from a male donor with papillary thyroid cancer or a benign thyroid nodule (not recorded which). Some clones in this sample may be carry-over from other donors' samples.

A word on this clone: The junction shows a germline mismatch at one end, possibly a read error. The V gene is TRBV11-1, the J gene TRBJ2-2; tentative D call: TRBD2 (5 bases). CDR3 length equals 17 residues. Germline V gene lookup returns CDR1 SGHAT and CDR2 FQDESV (reference sequence). The CDR3 region is CASSLSVGVGGTAELFF. The CDR3 region has the DNA TGTGCCAGCAGCTTATCCGTTGGCGTAGGAGGCACCGCGGAGCTGTTTTTT. The entire variable domain, with the rest obtained from reference TRBV11-1 and TRBJ2-2, is as follows: EAEVAQSPRYKITEKSQAVAFWCDPISGHATLYWYRQILGQGPELLVQFQDESVVDDSQLPKDRFSAERLKGVDSTLKIQPAELGDSAMYLCASSLSVGVGGTAELFFGEGSRLTVL.

This clone has more than one count but fewer than ten. CDR3 nucleotides: TGTGCCAGCAGTGAGCTAGCGGGAGAGTTAGAGCAGTACTTC. The encoded protein is CASSELAGELEQYF. The V gene is TRBV2, the J gene TRBJ2-7; 10 positions match TRBD2. The CDR3 totals 14 residues. V shed 3 bases, J shed 7 bases, and the junction held 6 bases outside the gene matches. Per the germline V gene, CDR1 is SNHLY and CDR2 is FYNNEI.

Ten or more counts support this clone. In nucleotides, the CDR3 is TGTGCCAGCAGTTTAGTGAGGGGACTGACTAGCGGGATAAGTGGGGCCAACGTCCTGACTTTC. Protein: CASSLVRGLTSGISGANVLTF. The chain is built from TRBV12-3 or TRBV12-4 and TRBJ2-6, with 11 bases aligning to TRBD2. Trimming cost V 1 base and J 3 bases; bases outside gene matches: 14. CDR3 length equals 21 residues.

This clone was recorded a few times. The J gene is TRBJ1-2, the V gene TRBV6-5; D might be TRBD1 (5 bases). CDR1 is MNHEY, CDR2 SVGAGI, per germline. Deletions cut 7 bases from V and 2 bases from J, with 14 bases between. The CDR3 loop spans 14 amino acids. Here the CDR3 DNA reads TGTGCCAGCAACTACTTTGACAGAAACTATGGCTACACCTTC. This encodes CASNYFDRNYGYTF.

This clone was counted only a few times. This chain joins TRBV28 and TRBJ2-1; TRBD2 matches 8 bases. After removal of 2 bases from V and 3 bases from J, the junction contained 3 bases not matched to a gene. This CDR3 is 15 amino acids long. Per the germline V gene, CDR1 is MDHEN and CDR2 is SYDVKM. The DNA for the CDR3 is TGTGCCAGCAGTTTACGGACTAGCTACTACAATGAGCAGTTCTTC. It yields the protein CASSLRTSYYNEQFF. Using reference TRBV28 and TRBJ2-1 for the parts outside the CDR3, the full variable domain is DVKVTQSSRYLVKRTGEKVFLECVQDMDHENMFWYRQDPGLGLRLIYFSYDVKMKEKGDIPEGYSVSREKKERFSLILESASTNQTSMYLCASSLRTSYYNEQFFGPGTRLTVL.

At least ten counts were recorded for this clone. The J gene is TRBJ2-1, the V gene TRBV16; tentative D call: TRBD1 (5 bases). V shed 0 bases and J shed 12 bases, with 12 bases lying between them. CDR1 is KGHSY and CDR2 is FQNENV in the germline V gene. The CDR3 extends over 13 amino acids. This chain's CDR3 is CASSQSGPTGQFF. CDR3 nucleotides: TGTGCCAGCAGCCAATCGGGGCCAACGGGGCAGTTCTTC.

There are many counts of this clone. The V call is TRBV27, the J call TRBJ2-7; D uncertain. Germline V lookup: CDR1 MNHEY, CDR2 SMNVEV (reference sequence). The CDR3 is 14 amino acids. The V and J ends lost 3 bases and 1 base respectively, with 10 bases between them. The CDR3 reads CASSLTQVSYEQYF. The CDR3 region has the DNA TGTGCCAGCAGTTTGACTCAGGTATCCTACGAGCAGTACTTC.

As to this clone: The germline gene is not matched at one end of the junction; a read error may be the cause. This sequence joins TRBV11-2 and TRBJ1-1; a weak D match, TRBD1 (5 bases). There are 12 residues in the CDR3. Germline assignment: CDR1 SGHAT and CDR2 FQNNGV. The DNA for the CDR3 is TGTGCCATCAGCTTAGGGGTTACTGAAGCTTTCTTT. Encoded protein: CAISLGVTEAFF.

This clone appeared a single time. The chain joins TRBV11-2 to TRBJ2-1, with 15 positions matching TRBD2. V gave up 5 bases and J gave up 9 bases; unmatched junction bases: 8. Germline V gives CDR1 SGHAT, CDR2 FQNNGV. CDR3 length: 16 residues. CDR3: CASSPLGTSGRSEQFF. The CDR3 DNA is TGTGCCAGCAGCCCCCTTGGGACTAGCGGGAGGTCTGAGCAGTTCTTC. The complete variable domain, with remaining parts taken from reference TRBV11-2 and TRBJ2-1, reads EAGVAQSPRYKIIEKRQSVAFWCNPISGHATLYWYQQILGQGPKLLIQFQNNGVVDDSQLPKDRFSAERLKGVDSTLKIQPAKLEDSAVYLCASSPLGTSGRSEQFFGPGTRLTVL.

V usage is TRBV6-2 or TRBV6-3 and J usage is TRBJ2-1, with 7 bases lining up with TRBD2. V lost 0 bases to trimming and J lost 15 bases; unmatched junction nucleotides: 20. Germline V gene sequence: CDR1 MNHEY, CDR2 SVGEGT. The CDR3 sequence is 17 residues long. CDR3 sequence: CASSYSMAGVPYNDRFF. DNA for the CDR3: TGTGCCAGCAGTTACTCGATGGCGGGAGTCCCTTACAATGATCGGTTCTTC.

This clone was picked up a small number of times. J is TRBJ2-2 and V is TRBV15, with 7 bases matching TRBD1. The J segment lost 4 bases and the V segment lost 4 bases, leaving 6 bases of the junction unmatched. Germline V gene data show CDR1 as LNHNV and CDR2 as YYDKDF (reference sequence). CDR3 size: 15 residues. Written as DNA, the CDR3 is TGTGCCACCAGCATTGACAGGGACGGCACCGGGGAGCTGTTTTTT. It specifies CATSIDRDGTGELFF.

In this sample, this clone turned up a few times. The J gene is TRBJ2-3, the V gene TRBV27; 8 bases are shared with TRBD2. V trimming: 8 bases; J trimming: 2 bases; junction bases outside the gene matches: 15. The germline CDR1 and CDR2 sequences are MNHEY and SMNVEV (reference sequence). This CDR3 comprises 17 residues. The CDR3 here is CASGPRREAGPTDTQYF. CDR3 nucleotide sequence: TGTGCCAGCGGGCCGAGGCGGGAGGCAGGACCCACAGATACGCAGTATTTT.

This rearrangement joins TRBV19 to TRBJ2-1; D might be TRBD2 (5 bases). This CDR3 has 15 amino acids. Germline CDR1 LNHDA, CDR2 SQIVND (reference sequence). V lost 2 bases and J lost 9, with 17 bases in between. The CDR3 here is CASSISGRGRGEQFF. The CDR3 DNA sequence: TGTGCCAGTAGTATATCGGGCCGTGGGAGAGGTGAGCAGTTCTTC.